The 8 T cell receptor beta chains reported below all come from one sample, sequenced in a study of blood T cell repertoires in COVID-19. Here immunoSEQ multiplex PCR was the method, and the copy in TCRdb shows in-frame clones only, minus some. This table holds 250,000 to 350,000 clones, 88% found once. The sequenced material came from peripheral blood. The receptors stem from a woman in her 30s with COVID-19, enrolled during active disease.

This chain joins TRBV6-5 and TRBJ1-3, with D perhaps matching TRBD1 (5 bases). The germline CDR1 and CDR2 sequences are MNHEY and SVGAGI. This CDR3 spans 15 amino acids. The ends were cut back, 6 bases at V and 0 bases at J, with 12 bases in the middle. In DNA form, the CDR3 reads TGTGCCAGCAGCCCGGGGGGGATCTCTGGAAACACCATATATTTT. It yields the protein CASSPGGISGNTIYF.

Concerning this clone: One end of the junction does not line up with germline, which may come from a read error. This chain connects TRBV18 to TRBJ1-5, with D perhaps TRBD1 (6 bases). This CDR3 is built from 14 residues. CDR1 KGHSH and CDR2 LQKENI come from the germline V gene. The CDR3 nucleotides read TGTGCCAGCTCACCGGAACAGGGCAACCAGCCCCAGCATTTT. This translates into CASSPEQGNQPQHF.

This clone has only a few counts. The chain combines TRBV5-1 with TRBJ1-2; 11 bases fit TRBD1. The CDR3 covers 15 residues. Germline V gene lookup returns CDR1 SGHRS and CDR2 YFSETQ. J was trimmed by 8 bases and V by 3 bases; bases with no gene match: 9. For the CDR3, the DNA is TGCGCCAGCAGCTCTGGACAGGGGGCAGAGTTAGGCTACACCTTC. Translating it yields CASSSGQGAELGYTF. The whole variable domain, remainder taken from reference TRBV5-1 and TRBJ1-2, is KAGVTQTPRYLIKTRGQQVTLSCSPISGHRSVSWYQQTPGQGLQFLFEYFSETQRNKGNFPGRFSGRQFSNSRSEMNVSTLELGDSALYLCASSSGQGAELGYTFGSGTRLTVV.

The V call is TRBV29-1, the J call TRBJ2-2, with D possibly TRBD2 on 7 matching bases. CDR1 and CDR2 (germline): SQVTM, ANQGSEA. The CDR3 has 14 amino acids. The ends were cut back, 2 bases at V and 7 bases at J, with 14 bases in the middle. CDR3 in amino acids: CSVERGGGVGELFF. In DNA, the CDR3 is TGCAGCGTTGAAAGGGGAGGGGGAGTCGGGGAGCTGTTTTTT.

CDR3 sequence: CATSRSNLRQGAGNTIYF. The CDR3 DNA reads TGTGCCACCAGCAGATCTAACCTACGGCAAGGGGCTGGAAACACCATATATTTT. The chain is built from TRBV15 and TRBJ1-3, with D possibly TRBD1 on 5 matching bases. V shed 2 bases and J shed 2 bases, with 19 bases lying between them. This CDR3 spans 18 amino acids. The germline V gene has CDR1 LNHNV and CDR2 YYDKDF (reference sequence).

The chain uses TRBV3-1 (or the pseudogene TRBV3-2) and TRBJ1-3; D possibly corresponds to TRBD1 (6 bases). The CDR3 is made up of 16 amino acids. Germline-derived CDR1 and CDR2 are LGHDT and YNNKEL (reference sequence). The V and J ends lost 4 bases and 1 base respectively, with 14 bases between them. The CDR3 protein is CASSPWGTGSGNTIYF. As DNA, the CDR3 is TGTGCCAGCAGCCCCTGGGGTACAGGGTCTGGAAACACCATATATTTT.

The rearrangement uses TRBV25-1 and TRBJ2-4; D might be TRBD2 (7 bases). This CDR3 comprises 17 residues. In germline, CDR1 is MGHDK, CDR2 SYGVNS. Between the trimmed V and J ends, which lost 2 bases and 6 bases, there was a span of 20 bases. The CDR3 is CASSELGGAAGINIQYF. The CDR3 bases are TGTGCCAGCAGTGAACTAGGGGGGGCGGCAGGGATAAACATTCAGTACTTC.

The chain is built from TRBV12-3 or TRBV12-4 and TRBJ2-5; D ambiguous. V gave up 8 bases and J gave up 7 bases, with 17 bases separating them. This CDR3 contains 13 residues. The CDR3 here is CASRVGASVTQYF. The CDR3 DNA is TGTGCCAGCCGGGTAGGAGCGTCAGTGACCCAGTACTTC.